A selection of T cell receptor beta chains follows, all from one sample in a study of T cell repertoires in cytomegalovirus infection. TCRdb analysed the reads with MiXCR anew, one entry per CDR3 protein. This table holds some 100,000 distinct CDR3 sequences, around 22% found once. The sequencing input was CD8+ T cells from PBMCs. All receptors derive from a human donor in good health (CMV status not recorded). Some clones in this sample may be carry-over from other donors' samples. CDR3s include the opening cysteine and the closing phenylalanine or tryptophan. The D gene is left open where the match is weak. A clone size is listed for some rows: how often the clone was seen (once, few, many), or a class if it is expanded.

V	J	size	D	DNA	CDR3
TRBV6-2/TRBV6-3	TRBJ1-6	many	-	TGTGCCAGCAGTTACTTCTTTATGGATTCACCCCTCCACTTT	CASSYFFMDSPLHF
TRBV6-2/TRBV6-3	TRBJ2-2	-	-	TGTGCCAGCAGTTGGTCACTGGCCAGGGAGCTGTTTTTT	CASSWSLARELFF
TRBV6-2/TRBV6-3	TRBJ2-3	few	-	TGTGCCAGCAGTTACTCGGTCGGGGGCCGTGTTTCAGATACGCAGTATTTT	CASSYSVGGRVSDTQYF
TRBV4-3	TRBJ2-5	-	-	TGCGCCAGCAGCCACCAGCAGGGGAGCGGAGAGACCCAGTACTTC	CASSHQQGSGETQYF
TRBV7-4	TRBJ2-1	-	-	TGTGCCAGCACCCTAAGTGGGGTTGGTGAGCAGTTCTTC	CASTLSGVGEQFF
TRBV7-6	TRBJ1-1	-	-	TGTGCCAGCAGCTTAGTACCGGGGGTGGACACTGAAGCTTTCTTT	CASSLVPGVDTEAFF
TRBV12-3/TRBV12-4	TRBJ1-5	-	TRBD1	TGTGCCAGCAGGTCCGGGACAGCCACTAGCAATCAGCCCCAGCATTTT	CASRSGTATSNQPQHF
TRBV6-5	TRBJ2-1	-	-	TGTGCCAGCAGTTGGGGGGGCCCTTGGGATGAGCAGTTCTTC	CASSWGGPWDEQFF
TRBV19	TRBJ1-2	-	-	TGTGCCAGCTCCCCGGCGTCTTATGGCTACACCTTC	CASSPASYGYTF
TRBV11-2	TRBJ1-1	few	-	TGTGCCAGCAGCTCCCCGAGGGGGGGCCTCAACACTGAAGCTTTCTTT	CASSSPRGGLNTEAFF